What follows are 3 T cell receptor beta chains derived from one specimen sequenced in a study of blood T cell repertoires in COVID-19. Some clones are missing from TCRdb's copy, which holds only in-frame ones; the method was immunoSEQ multiplex PCR. The data hold a few hundred thousand clones, with about 92% observed a single time. The sequenced sample was PBMCs or T cells enriched from blood (not recorded which). The receptors come from a woman aged 25 to 45 who had recovered from COVID-19.

The rearrangement joins TRBV19 to TRBJ2-7; a weak D match, TRBD1 (5 bases). CDR1 is LNHDA, CDR2 SQIVND, per germline (reference sequence). The ends were cut back, 4 bases at V and 4 bases at J, with 8 bases in the middle. The CDR3 totals 12 residues. The CDR3 region has the DNA TGTGCCAGTAGTACCCCAGGGTACGAGCAGTACTTC. Its translation is CASSTPGYEQYF.

The chain combines TRBV7-9 with TRBJ1-6, with D maybe TRBD1 (6 bases). V lost 4 bases and J lost 5, with 15 bases in between. The CDR3 runs 16 residues. Germline-derived CDR1 and CDR2 are SEHNR and FQNEAQ (reference sequence). CDR3 in DNA: TGTGCCAGCAGCTCGCCACTCTGGGACAATAATTCACCCCTCCACTTT. Translated: CASSSPLWDNNSPLHF.

The gene calls are TRBV3-1 (or the pseudogene TRBV3-2) and TRBJ1-4, with no clear D. The V gene lost 7 bases and the J gene lost 7 bases, with 10 bases spanning the gap. There are 12 residues in the CDR3. Germline lookup yields CDR1 LGHDT and CDR2 YNNKEL (reference sequence). The CDR3 bases are TGTGCCAGCATTACCGGGTTTGAAAAACTGTTTTTT. Amino acid sequence: CASITGFEKLFF.